Presented here are 15 T cell receptor beta chains from one specimen sequenced in a study of molecular identifiers for immune sequencing clone quantification. From the PCR reads, TCRdb called clonotypes with MiXCR, one entry per CDR3 protein. The sample comprises approximately 550,000 distinct CDR3 sequences, about a fifth of which are singletons, and around 0.84% rests with the top ten. The source material was naive CD8+ T cells from blood, with Jurkat cell RNA spiked in. The subset was: FACS-sorted CD8+CD4-CCR7+CD45RA+ naive T cells. These TCRs come from a human donor in good health. Some libraries in this study had Jurkat cell RNA spiked in.

In this sample, this clonotype turned up a few times. At one end, the junction sequence differs from germline, possibly due to a read error. The chain uses TRBV7-7 and TRBJ2-2; D tentatively reads TRBD1 or TRBD2 (5 bases each). The CDR3 contains 14 residues. CDR1 is SSHAT, CDR2 FNYEAQ, per germline (reference sequence). The CDR3 sequence is CASSLGTTTGELFF. The CDR3 coding sequence is TGTGCTAGCAGCTTAGGGACCACCACCGGGGAGCTGTTTTTT.

This clonotype was detected ten times or more. V gene TRBV27 combines with J gene TRBJ2-7; possible D gene TRBD2, 5 bases. The germline V gene has CDR1 MNHEY and CDR2 SMNVEV (reference sequence). V was trimmed by 6 bases and J by 3 bases, leaving 18 bases between them. The CDR3 runs 15 residues. The DNA for the CDR3 is TGTGCCAGCAGCCACACAAAGCCCGCGGGCTACGAGCAGTACTTC. This sequence encodes CASSHTKPAGYEQYF.

The chain recombines TRBV20-1 with TRBJ2-7, with 8 bases aligning to TRBD1. V shed 6 bases and J 5 bases; nucleotides not matched to a gene: 12. Germline V lookup: CDR1 DFQATT, CDR2 SNEGSKA (reference sequence). This CDR3 region has 14 residues. For the CDR3, the DNA is TGCAGTGCAGGGGAGGTGGGACAGGCACACGAGCAGTACTTC. Protein product: CSAGEVGQAHEQYF.

This chain uses TRBV6-2 or TRBV6-3 with TRBJ2-2; D is perhaps TRBD2 (6 bases). The CDR3 is 15 amino acids. CDR1 MNHEY and CDR2 SVGEGT come from the germline V gene. Between the trimmed V and J ends, which lost 0 bases and 5 bases, there was a span of 10 bases. The DNA for the CDR3 is TGTGCCAGCAGTTACTCTCGGGGGAGTACCGGGGAGCTGTTTTTT. Translated, it gives CASSYSRGSTGELFF.

A note on this clonotype: This may be a read error, as it is one base from a much larger clone. J is TRBJ2-7 and V is TRBV6-2 or TRBV6-3; possible D gene TRBD1, 5 bases. Germline-derived CDR1 and CDR2 are MNHEY and SVGEGT. The CDR3 totals 13 residues. The germline V and J ends were trimmed by 11 bases and 3 bases, with 17 bases remaining between them. This chain's CDR3 is CAGALTVYYEQYF. The CDR3 DNA reads as TGTGCCGGCGCCCTGACAGTTTACTACGAGCAGTACTTC.

This clonotype has a count of ten or more. The chain couples TRBV12-3 or TRBV12-4 to TRBJ2-6; 7 bases fit TRBD1. V was pared by 6 bases and J by 0 bases, with 11 bases of the junction left unmatched. The CDR3 has 18 amino acids. The chain's CDR3 is CASSRVTGLSSGANVLTF. CDR3 nucleotide sequence: TGTGCCAGCAGCCGCGTGACAGGGCTTAGCTCTGGGGCCAACGTCCTGACTTTC.

On this clonotype: A junction end diverges from the germline sequence, so it may reflect a read error. The chain employs TRBV20-1 and TRBJ2-7; TRBD2 aligns across 8 bases. The CDR3 spans 15 residues. CDR1 DFQATT and CDR2 SNEGSKA come from the germline V gene (reference sequence). DNA for the CDR3: TGCAGTGCTCTCCATAGCGGGGCCGGTGTTTACGGGCAGTACTTC. Translated, it gives CSALHSGAGVYGQYF.

A few counts support this clonotype. The chain couples TRBV3-1 to TRBJ1-1; D is undetermined. The germline V gene has CDR1 LGHDT and CDR2 YNNKEL (reference sequence). With 3 bases removed from V and 1 base from J, the gap between germline ends came to 12 bases. The CDR3 sequence is 15 residues long. The CDR3 nucleotides read TGTGCCAGCAGCCAGGCCGGACGGGAGAACACTGAAGCTTTCTTT. The encoded protein is CASSQAGRENTEAFF.

The V gene is TRBV19, the J gene TRBJ1-1, with D possibly matching TRBD1 (5 bases). The germline V gene has CDR1 LNHDA and CDR2 SQIVND (reference sequence). V lost 7 bases and J lost 7, with 28 bases in between. The CDR3 length is 17 residues. DNA for the CDR3: TGTGCCAGTACCATAGGCTTCCGGGACGATAGGGATCATGAAGCTTTCTTT. As protein: CASTIGFRDDRDHEAFF.

The chain combines TRBV24-1 with TRBJ2-5; 7 bases match TRBD2. This CDR3 spans 15 amino acids. Germline lookup yields CDR1 KGHDR and CDR2 SFDVKD. The ends lost 3 bases at V and 2 bases at J; junction bases unmatched: 5. The CDR3 DNA reads TGTGCCACCAGTGATCGGGGGGTAGTGCAAGAGACCCAGTACTTC. It yields the protein CATSDRGVVQETQYF.

In this sample, this clonotype turned up a few times. The chain joins TRBV27 to TRBJ2-7; D is perhaps TRBD1 or TRBD2 (6 bases each). The germline V and J ends were trimmed by 8 bases and 6 bases, with 23 bases remaining between them. There are 15 residues in the CDR3. Looked up from germline, CDR1 is MNHEY and CDR2 is SMNVEV (reference sequence). The CDR3 coding sequence is TGTGCCAGCTCCGAACCCCCGGGACTCAGGGGCGAGCAGTACTTC. Translation: CASSEPPGLRGEQYF.

Details on this clonotype: A much larger clone lies a single base off, so this may be a read error. The chain employs TRBV6-5 and TRBJ2-1, with D perhaps matching TRBD1 or TRBD2 (5 bases each). CDR1 is MNHEY and CDR2 is SVGAGI in the germline V gene. The length of the CDR3 is 15 residues. This CDR3 reads CAGSIGGAAYNEQFF. The CDR3 DNA reads TGTGCCGGCAGTATTGGGGGAGCGGCCTACAATGAGCAGTTCTTC.

The chain is built from TRBV12-3 or TRBV12-4 and TRBJ2-3, with unresolved D. Trimming took off 1 base at V and 10 bases at J, with 9 bases between the two ends. The CDR3 loop spans 12 amino acids. The CDR3 region is CASSLGLEPQYF. The CDR3 DNA reads as TGTGCCAGCAGTTTAGGGCTAGAGCCGCAGTATTTT.

V and J are TRBV28 and TRBJ2-2, with 7 nucleotides matching TRBD1. Germline V gene sequence: CDR1 MDHEN, CDR2 SYDVKM. The V and J ends lost 3 bases and 5 bases, in that order; junction bases with no gene match: 12. This CDR3 is built from 17 residues. In nucleotides, the CDR3 is TGTGCCAGCAGTTTGTCTCCAACAGGGGTCGGAACCGGGGAGCTGTTTTTT. Its translation: CASSLSPTGVGTGELFF.

The chain employs TRBV20-1 and TRBJ1-3, with D uncertain. This CDR3 contains 15 residues. The germline CDR1 and CDR2 sequences are DFQATT and SNEGSKA (reference sequence). Trimming took 6 bases from V and 0 from J, leaving 15 bases between them. The CDR3 is CSAPTVDASGNTIYF. In DNA, the CDR3 is TGCAGTGCGCCTACAGTGGACGCCTCTGGAAACACCATATATTTT.